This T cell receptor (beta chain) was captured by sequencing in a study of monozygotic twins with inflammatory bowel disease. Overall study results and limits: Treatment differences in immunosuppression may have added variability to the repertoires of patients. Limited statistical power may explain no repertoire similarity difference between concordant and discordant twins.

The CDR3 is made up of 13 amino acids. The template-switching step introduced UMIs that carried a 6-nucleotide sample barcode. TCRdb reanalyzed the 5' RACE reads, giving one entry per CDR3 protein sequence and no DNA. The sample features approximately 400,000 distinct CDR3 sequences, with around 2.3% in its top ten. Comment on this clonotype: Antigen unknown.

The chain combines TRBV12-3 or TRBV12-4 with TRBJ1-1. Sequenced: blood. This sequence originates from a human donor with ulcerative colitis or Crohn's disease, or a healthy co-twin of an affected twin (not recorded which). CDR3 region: CASSLGERAKTFF.